This TCR beta chain is from a study of cytomegalovirus exposure and HLA in healthy donors (dated by TCRdb to the late 2010s). For the wider study: According to an earlier analysis of 550 to 700 of the donors, about 179 million T cells yielded roughly 110 million unique TCR beta sequences and 250 to 350 Gb of sequence data. Approximately 310 gigabases of sequencing data and 70 million to 85 million unique TCR sequences were included in an early release covering roughly 600 HLA-typed donors. Among the 398 genotyped donors, approximately 81% belonged to the genetic ancestry cluster associated with self-reported Caucasian donors. The study aimed to test whether cataloging public T cell receptors could reveal signatures of past pathogen exposure. Using immunosequencing, the study profiled T cell repertoires from 666 subjects and related those repertoires to cytomegalovirus serostatus. Along with the approximately 670-subject first cohort, a separate validation cohort of approximately 110 different subjects was used. High-throughput TCR immunosequencing, statistical association of individual TCRs with disease status, and machine learning were combined to predict cytomegalovirus infection status. In a later analysis, previously published TCR beta repertoires from more than 500 donors were re-analyzed and high-resolution HLA genotyping was added so that TCR occurrence patterns could be studied. The later analysis used no new phenotypic data to find candidate immune exposures, relying instead on TCR beta sequences and their occurrence across donors. An earlier analysis of approximately 640 of the donors applied high-throughput TCR beta sequencing to assess whether each TCR beta V gene segment acted as functional or pseudogenic. Donor age, sex, ethnicity and CMV serostatus were compiled together with the repertoire data. A later genetic analysis took genome-wide SNP genotypes for about 55% of the roughly 700 donors and used that subset as a discovery cohort. Every repertoire in the discovery cohort had been generated on one and the same sequencing platform. HLA typing covered class I and class II loci at four-digit resolution. Typing coverage varied by locus: roughly 620-640 donors for A, B, C, DRB1 and DQB1; more than 500 for DQA1; more than 600 for DPA1; approximately 470 for DPB1. Because of strong linkage in the cohort, roughly five DR-DQ haplotypes were treated as single units for association and clustering. Among some 400 genotyped donors of the cohort, an average of around 250,000 unique TCR beta nucleotide sequences was sequenced per donor, of which roughly 17% were non-productive. Findings and caveats that apply to the study as a whole: According to a later analysis, most CMV-associated TCR beta chains appeared to be HLA-restricted, and the HLA associations seemed to be driven largely by CMV exposure. The sequencing pipeline was judged likely to have produced a cluster of highly shared sequence variants as a technical artifact. A further reported finding was that TCR beta sequences accurately predicted the HLA-A and HLA-B alleles for most subjects in the first cohort. A later analysis found that TCR association rates varied across HLA loci, with DRB1 alleles showing the most associated TCRs and HLA-C alleles the fewest. Specific HLA alleles were associated with roughly 17,000 TCR beta sequences at a false discovery rate of 0.05 in a later analysis. In an earlier analysis of some 640 of the donors, most TCR beta V segments were observed in productive rearrangements about 90% or about 30% of the time, broadly matching IMGT annotations. The authors suggested that the approach could potentially be extended to other disease states and immunological phenotypes. The study gave a list of under 200 TCR beta chains associated with cytomegalovirus. Correlated functional status among segregating V segments might reflect linkage disequilibrium, but an unknown experimental factor could not be ruled out. In a later genetic analysis, a missense DCLRE1C variant was associated with V-gene and J-gene trimming of TCR beta chains, and the association was replicated in an independent cohort. In vitro tests confirmed that a few of the cytomegalovirus-associated TCR beta chains recognize cytomegalovirus antigens. In this cohort, only TCR beta chains were sequenced, and detectable features were limited by the absence of alpha or paired-chain data. In both the original and validation cohorts, the classifier was reported to diagnose cytomegalovirus status with high specificity and sensitivity. The presence/absence analyses assumed that sequencing depth was roughly uniform across donors, and that assumption may not be true. Immune exposure information for the cohort was limited to CMV serostatus. Some IMGT-functional V segments, including TRBV6-2 and TRBV6-3, could not be distinguished by the 87-base-pair reads and were therefore excluded. The earlier analysis of 450 to 700 of the donors excluded fewer than 20 rarely observed V segments, including chromosome 9 orphons, because counts were too low. In a later analysis, several top co-occurrence clusters were reported to appear linked to parvovirus B19, influenza, CMV and Epstein-Barr virus. When HLA alleles, especially DR and DQ, strongly co-occurred, attributing TCR associations to individual alleles was difficult. A later analysis found that HLA-associated TCR beta chains were more clonally expanded and had lower generation probabilities than equally common non-associated chains. While some public TCRs were present in many individuals, most TCR sequences turned up only very rarely across donors. A later genetic analysis reported fewer N-insertions in productive TCRs among donors in an Asian-associated ancestry cluster than the roughly 690-donor mean. HLA typing was unavailable for some donors at each locus, so association tests used only the typed subset.

Germline trimming: 6 bases from V, 4 bases from J; junction bases outside gene matches: 4. According to the germline V gene, CDR1 reads SNHLY and CDR2 reads FYNNEI. Taken from cysteine to phenylalanine, the CDR3 has 13 residues. CDR3 DNA only is kept here, 39 bases in frame from base 1. Library generation was performed with the immunoSEQ multiplex PCR assay. The multiplex PCR relied on a mix of 60 forward primers for TCR Vbeta segments and 13 reverse primers for TCR Jbeta segments. The CDR3 region of rearranged TCR beta genes was amplified from genomic DNA by a multiplex PCR assay. The amplified TCR beta libraries were sequenced on the Illumina HiSeq System as 87-base-pair reads. The authors' analysis ran thus. A later analysis tallied around 87 million unique TCR beta chains across the 600 to 700 repertoires, and some 10 million of those chains were shared by two or more donors. To remove PCR and sequencing errors, raw reads were error-corrected and collapsed into unique sequences using a nearest-neighbor algorithm that merged closely related sequences. Alignment of CDR3 sequences to IMGT reference sequences was used to assign V, D and J gene segments. Each retained sequence needed at least a six-nucleotide match to both a V gene segment and a J gene segment. Rearrangements were classified as productive when the CDR3 lacked stop codons and remained in frame with V and J, and all other rearrangements were classified as non-productive. Following IMGT convention, CDR3 was defined as the stretch from the second conserved V-encoded cysteine to the conserved J-encoded phenylalanine. The earlier analysis of a few hundred of the donors excluded any sequence lacking an unambiguous match to a single V gene segment. In an earlier analysis of a few hundred of the donors, V segments were called functional above 56.7% productive rearrangements and were called segregating when the between-donor standard deviation exceeded 5%. To diagnose cytomegalovirus status from the catalog of TCR beta chain sequences, a statistical classification framework was built. In a later analysis, V and J genes were assigned by comparing TCR nucleotide sequences against IMGT/GENE-DB human TR gene sequences. A later analysis assigned CDR3 sequences and most-parsimonious VDJ recombination scenarios with the TCRdist pipeline. In a later analysis, every TCR beta chain was defined by the combination of its CDR3 amino acid sequence and its V-gene family, and reads without a unique V-gene family were dropped. To address suspected cross-contamination and a sequencing artifact, a later analysis removed around 600 highly shared, low-generation-probability nucleotide sequences. In a later analysis, a clonal expansion index was calculated for each public chain from normalized within-repertoire ranks of inferred template counts. In a later analysis, generation probabilities were computed with a VDJ recombination model fitted to out-of-frame rearrangements, and the resulting probabilities were checked against IGoR. A later analysis scored TCR-TCR, TCR-HLA and TCR-CMV co-occurrence with hypergeometric tests, applying a repertoire-size bias correction to TCR pairs. In a later analysis, false discovery rates were estimated by permuting HLA or CMV assignments 20 times. A later analysis grouped co-occurring TCRs with DBSCAN, adding TCRdist sequence similarity when clustering within HLA-allele-positive subsets. Co-occurrence clustering excluded repertoires with fewer than 30,000 or more than 120,000 public chains, plus five with anomalous nucleotide sharing. The immuneACCESS repertoire file appears here via TCRdb, limited to in-frame rearrangements. These files lack a portion of the clones; in checked studies, under half of the deficit traces to unresolved V genes, and the cause of the others is not known. V, J and clone size derive from that table, while D and trimming were established from the DNA sequence. In all, the sample holds 210,000 or so clones, and roughly 78% of those were seen once. The ten largest clones capture 0.47% of the sample.

Of note for this clone: No cognate antigen has been identified for it. No base quality information exists; no much larger clone differs at one position.

The cohort comprised more than 550 healthy bone marrow donors. Cohort members were all nominally healthy when sampled, although unrecorded immune exposures were likely present. The donor tested CMV seronegative, placing the donor among the 350 to 400 seronegative members of the cohort. A peripheral blood sample was collected from each donor, and TCR beta sequencing was performed on peripheral blood mononuclear cells. The Qiagen DNeasy Blood Extraction Kit was used to extract genomic DNA from the blood cell samples. This receptor was taken from a boy aged 5-17 years in good health and CMV-seronegative. The sample taken for sequencing was PBMCs. The chain is encoded by TRBV2 joined to TRBJ1-1, with 8 bases aligning to TRBD1. For the CDR3, the sequence is CASRRQGSTEAFF. The nucleotide sequence reads as follows: TGTGCCAGCAGAAGACAGGGGTCCACTGAAGCTTTCTTT. Outside the CDR3, residues come from the reference TRBV2 and TRBJ1-1 proteins, so the full variable domain is: EPEVTQTPSHQVTQMGQEVILRCVPISNHLYFYWYRQILGQKVEFLVSFYNNEISEKSEIFDDQFSVERPDGSNFTLKIRSTKLEDSAMYFCASRRQGSTEAFFGQGTRLTVV.